The T cell receptor (beta chain) under discussion was sequenced for a study of human T cells and chemical hapten exposure. This clonotype was observed a few times. TCRdb analysed the 5' RACE reads with MiXCR anew, one entry per CDR3 protein. The repertoire holds 80,000 or so distinct CDR3 sequences, 15% to 20% seen once, with under 7.5% in the top ten. This CDR3 has 15 residues. V lost 0 bases, J lost 5 bases, and 15 bases lay in between. CDR1 is SGDLS and CDR2 is YYNGEE in the germline V gene. Extraction yielded total RNA from whole blood (unfractionated). The sequence was obtained from a female donor in good health. The rearrangement joins TRBV9 to TRBJ2-7, with D tentatively TRBD2 (6 bases). CDR3 amino acids: CASSVDHRGLDEQYF. In nucleotides, the CDR3 is TGTGCCAGCAGCGTAGATCATCGGGGACTCGACGAGCAGTACTTC.